This TCR beta chain originates from a study of graft-versus-host responses after intestinal transplantation. Some clones are missing from TCRdb's copy, which holds only in-frame ones; the method was immunoSEQ multiplex PCR. The data hold approximately 2,200 clones, with around 82% observed a single time. Per germline, CDR1 SGDLS and CDR2 YYNGEE. The CDR3 runs 14 residues. Trimming took 0 bases from V and 3 from J, leaving 8 bases between them. This clone was seen once. Processing of graft tissue released intraepithelial and lamina propria lymphocytes. The chain uses TRBV9 and TRBJ2-3; D not certain. The TCR comes from a human patient who received an intestinal transplant, so some T cells may come from the graft donor. The source was ileum tissue, collected 18 days after transplant. CDR3 DNA sequence: TGTGCCAGCAGCGTAGCCAGCGCAACAGATACGCAGTATTTT. It specifies CASSVASATDTQYF.